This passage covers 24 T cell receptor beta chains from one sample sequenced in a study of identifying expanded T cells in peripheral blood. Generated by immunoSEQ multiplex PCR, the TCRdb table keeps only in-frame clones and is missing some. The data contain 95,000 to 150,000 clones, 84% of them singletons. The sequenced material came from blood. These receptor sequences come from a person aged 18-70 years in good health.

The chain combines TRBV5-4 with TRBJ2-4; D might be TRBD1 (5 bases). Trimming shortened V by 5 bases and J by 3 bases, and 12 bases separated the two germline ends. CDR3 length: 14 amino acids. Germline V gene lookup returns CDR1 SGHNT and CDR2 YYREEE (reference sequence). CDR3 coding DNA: TGTGCCAGCAGTCCAGGGATGGACAAAAACATTCAGTACTTC. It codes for CASSPGMDKNIQYF.

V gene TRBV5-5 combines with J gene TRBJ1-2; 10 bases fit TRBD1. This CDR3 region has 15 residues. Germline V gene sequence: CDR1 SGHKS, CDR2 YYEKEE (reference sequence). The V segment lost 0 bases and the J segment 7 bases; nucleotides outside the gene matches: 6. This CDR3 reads CASSLVAGQGFGYTF. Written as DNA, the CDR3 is TGTGCCAGCAGCTTGGTAGCGGGACAGGGGTTTGGCTACACCTTC. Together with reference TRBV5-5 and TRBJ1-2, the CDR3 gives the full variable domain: DAGVTQSPTHLIKTRGQQVTLRCSPISGHKSVSWYQQVLGQGPQFIFQYYEKEERGRGNFPDRFSARQFPNYSSELNVNALLLGDSALYLCASSLVAGQGFGYTFGSGTRLTVV.

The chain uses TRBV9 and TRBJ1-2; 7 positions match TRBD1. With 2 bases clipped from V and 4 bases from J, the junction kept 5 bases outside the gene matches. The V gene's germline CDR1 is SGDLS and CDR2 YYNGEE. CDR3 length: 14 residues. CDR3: CASSVQQGTYGYTF. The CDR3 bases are TGTGCCAGCAGCGTCCAACAGGGGACCTATGGCTACACCTTC.

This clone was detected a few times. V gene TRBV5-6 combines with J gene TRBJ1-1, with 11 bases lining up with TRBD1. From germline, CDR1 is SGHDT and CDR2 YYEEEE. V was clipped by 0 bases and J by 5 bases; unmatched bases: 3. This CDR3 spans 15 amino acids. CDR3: CASSLGTGGLTEAFF. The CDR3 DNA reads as TGTGCCAGCAGCTTGGGGACAGGGGGCTTAACTGAAGCTTTCTTT.

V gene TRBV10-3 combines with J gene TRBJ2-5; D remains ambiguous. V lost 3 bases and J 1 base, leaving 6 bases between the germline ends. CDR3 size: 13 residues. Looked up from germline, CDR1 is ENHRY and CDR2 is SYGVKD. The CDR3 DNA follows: TGTGCCATCAGTGAATACAGCCAAGAGACCCAGTACTTC. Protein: CAISEYSQETQYF.

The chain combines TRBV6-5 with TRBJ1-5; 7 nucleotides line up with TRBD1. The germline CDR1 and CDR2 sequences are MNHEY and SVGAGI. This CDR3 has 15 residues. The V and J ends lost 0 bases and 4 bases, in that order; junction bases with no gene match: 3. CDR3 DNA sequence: TGTGCCAGCAGTTACTCCGGGGACAGAAATCAGCCCCAGCATTTT. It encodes CASSYSGDRNQPQHF.

The CDR3 loop is CASKARSFGSPLHF. In nucleotides, the CDR3 is TGTGCCAGTAAGGCCAGAAGCTTTGGTTCACCCCTCCACTTT. The rearrangement links TRBV19 to TRBJ1-6; D is ambiguous. Trimming took 7 bases from V and 9 from J, leaving 16 bases between them. CDR1 and CDR2 (germline): LNHDA, SQIVND (reference sequence). The CDR3 is 14 amino acids.

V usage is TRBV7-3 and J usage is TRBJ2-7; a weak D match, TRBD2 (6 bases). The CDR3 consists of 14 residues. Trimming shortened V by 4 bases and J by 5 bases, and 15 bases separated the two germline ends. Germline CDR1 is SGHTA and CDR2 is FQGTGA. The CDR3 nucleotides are TGTGCCAGCAGCTACTCCCTCGGGGGAAACGAGCAGTACTTC. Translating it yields CASSYSLGGNEQYF.

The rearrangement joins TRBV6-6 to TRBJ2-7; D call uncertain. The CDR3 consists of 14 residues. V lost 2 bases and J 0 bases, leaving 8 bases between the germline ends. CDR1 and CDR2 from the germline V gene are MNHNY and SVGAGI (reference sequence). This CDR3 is CASSYGSSSYEQYF. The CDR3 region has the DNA TGTGCCAGCAGTTACGGAAGTAGCTCCTACGAGCAGTACTTC.

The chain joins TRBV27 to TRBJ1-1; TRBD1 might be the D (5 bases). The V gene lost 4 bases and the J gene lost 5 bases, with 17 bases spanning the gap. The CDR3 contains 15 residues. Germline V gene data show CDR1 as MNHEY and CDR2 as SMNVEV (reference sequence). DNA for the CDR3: TGTGCCAGCAGTTACCGACGCCTGCGGGGGACTGAAGCTTTCTTT. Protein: CASSYRRLRGTEAFF.

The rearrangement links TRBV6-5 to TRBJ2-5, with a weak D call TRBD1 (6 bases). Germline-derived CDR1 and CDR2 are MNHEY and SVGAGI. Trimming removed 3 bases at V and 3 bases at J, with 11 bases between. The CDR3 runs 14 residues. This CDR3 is CASSYQQGKETQYF. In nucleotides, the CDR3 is TGTGCCAGCAGTTATCAACAGGGCAAAGAGACCCAGTACTTC.

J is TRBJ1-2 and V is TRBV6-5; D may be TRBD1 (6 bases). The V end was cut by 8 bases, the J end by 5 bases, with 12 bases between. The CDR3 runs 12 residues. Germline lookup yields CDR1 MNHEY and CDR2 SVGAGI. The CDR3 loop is CASRQGHYGYTF. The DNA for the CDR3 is TGTGCCAGCCGGCAGGGGCATTATGGCTACACCTTC.

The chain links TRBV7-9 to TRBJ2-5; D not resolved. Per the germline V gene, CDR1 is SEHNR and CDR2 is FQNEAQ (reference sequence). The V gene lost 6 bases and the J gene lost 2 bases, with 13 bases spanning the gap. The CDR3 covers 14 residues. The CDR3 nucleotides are TGTGCCAGCAGTCGCGCGTACAGACAAGAGACCCAGTACTTC. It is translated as CASSRAYRQETQYF.

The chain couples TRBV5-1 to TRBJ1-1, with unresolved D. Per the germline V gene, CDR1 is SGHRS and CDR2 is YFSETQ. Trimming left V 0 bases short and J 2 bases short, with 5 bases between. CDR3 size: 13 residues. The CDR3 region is CASSLGPNTEAFF. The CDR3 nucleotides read TGCGCCAGCAGCTTGGGACCAAACACTGAAGCTTTCTTT.

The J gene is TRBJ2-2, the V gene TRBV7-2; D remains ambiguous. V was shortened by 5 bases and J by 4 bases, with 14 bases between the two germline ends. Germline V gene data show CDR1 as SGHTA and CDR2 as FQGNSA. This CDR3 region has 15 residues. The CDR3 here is CASSRFSSSTGELFF. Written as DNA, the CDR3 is TGTGCCAGCAGCCGCTTTAGCAGCAGCACCGGGGAGCTGTTTTTT.

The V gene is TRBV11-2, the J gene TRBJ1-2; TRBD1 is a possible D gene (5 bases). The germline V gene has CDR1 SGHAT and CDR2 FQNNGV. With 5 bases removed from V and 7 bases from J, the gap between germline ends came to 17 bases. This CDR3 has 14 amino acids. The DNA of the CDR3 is TGTGCCAGCAGCCTCTACCCCCCTGGGGCTGGCTACACCTTC. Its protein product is CASSLYPPGAGYTF.

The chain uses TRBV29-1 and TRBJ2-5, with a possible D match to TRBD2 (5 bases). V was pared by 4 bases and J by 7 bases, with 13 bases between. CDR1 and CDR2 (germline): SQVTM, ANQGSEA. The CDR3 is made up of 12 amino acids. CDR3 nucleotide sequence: TGCAGCGTTGTCCCTGACCGGGGGACCCAGTACTTC. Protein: CSVVPDRGTQYF.

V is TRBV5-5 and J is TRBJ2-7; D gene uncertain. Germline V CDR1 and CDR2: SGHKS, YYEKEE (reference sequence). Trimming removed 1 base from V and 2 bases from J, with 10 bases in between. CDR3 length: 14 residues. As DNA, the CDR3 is TGTGCCAGCAGCTTGACCCCCACAGCCTACGAGCAGTACTTC. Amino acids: CASSLTPTAYEQYF.

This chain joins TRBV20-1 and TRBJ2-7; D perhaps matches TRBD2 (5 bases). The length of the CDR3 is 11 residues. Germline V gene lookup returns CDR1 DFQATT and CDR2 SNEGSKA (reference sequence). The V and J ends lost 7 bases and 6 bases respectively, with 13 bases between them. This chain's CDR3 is CSGPLGGEQYF. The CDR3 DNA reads TGCAGTGGCCCCCTAGGAGGCGAGCAGTACTTC.

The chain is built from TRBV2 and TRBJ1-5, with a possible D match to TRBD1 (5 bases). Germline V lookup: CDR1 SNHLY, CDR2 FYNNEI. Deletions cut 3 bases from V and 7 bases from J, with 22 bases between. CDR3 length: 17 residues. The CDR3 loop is CASSEYFRGGFGQPQHF. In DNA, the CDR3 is TGTGCCAGCAGTGAGTATTTTCGGGGGGGTTTCGGCCAGCCCCAGCATTTT.

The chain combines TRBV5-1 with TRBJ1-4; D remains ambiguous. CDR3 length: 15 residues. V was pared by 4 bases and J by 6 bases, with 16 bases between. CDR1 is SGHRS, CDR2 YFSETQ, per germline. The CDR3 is CASSLRFMRDEKLFF. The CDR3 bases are TGCGCCAGCAGCCTTCGGTTTATGCGGGATGAAAAACTGTTTTTT.

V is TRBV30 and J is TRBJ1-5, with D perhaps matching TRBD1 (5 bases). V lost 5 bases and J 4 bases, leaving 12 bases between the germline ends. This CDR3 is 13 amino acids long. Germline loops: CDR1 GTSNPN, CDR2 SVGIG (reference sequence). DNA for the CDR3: TGTGCCTGGGGACATGAGGGGAATCAGCCCCAGCATTTT. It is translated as CAWGHEGNQPQHF.

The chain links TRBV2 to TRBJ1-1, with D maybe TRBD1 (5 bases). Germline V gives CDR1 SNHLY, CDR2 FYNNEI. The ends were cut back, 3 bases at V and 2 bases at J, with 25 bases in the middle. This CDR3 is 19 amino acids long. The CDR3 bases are TGTGCCAGCAGTGATAGGGGATTTAGAACTTCTGAGCCAAACACTGAAGCTTTCTTT. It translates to CASSDRGFRTSEPNTEAFF.

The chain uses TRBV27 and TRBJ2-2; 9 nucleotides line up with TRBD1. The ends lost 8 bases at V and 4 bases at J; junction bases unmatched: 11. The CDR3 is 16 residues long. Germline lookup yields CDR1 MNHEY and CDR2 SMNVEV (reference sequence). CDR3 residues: CASERTGTGLTGELFF. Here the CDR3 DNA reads TGTGCCAGCGAGAGAACCGGGACAGGGCTCACCGGGGAGCTGTTTTTT.